Below are 28 T cell receptor beta chains sequenced from a single sample in a study of follicular helper T cells after annual influenza vaccination (dated by TCRdb to 2017 to 2019). Libraries were constructed by the immunoSEQ multiplex PCR assay. Drawn from immuneACCESS, this table holds only the in-frame rearrangements with V and J called that TCRdb kept. Clones are partly lost; checked studies trace under half to an unresolved V gene and leave the rest unexplained. The sample contains about 14,000 clones, about four fifths of them found a single time. More than 0.25% of the sample is held by the ten biggest clonotypes. This sample's time point label indicates: 2014-2015 season, pre-vaccination. The material sequenced was CXCR5- memory CD4+ T cells sorted from blood, taken on the day of influenza vaccination. The meaning of the sample's cell subset or site label: CXCR5- memory CD4 T cells. These TCRs come from an adult who received the influenza vaccine.

The rearrangement links TRBV7-2 to TRBJ1-4; tentative D call: TRBD1 (5 bases). Trimming left V 5 bases short and J 3 bases short, with 10 bases between. Germline V gene data show CDR1 as SGHTA and CDR2 as FQGNSA. The CDR3 runs to 14 residues. The CDR3 sequence is CASSRRGANEKLFF. The DNA for the CDR3 is TGTGCCAGCAGCCGCAGAGGGGCTAATGAAAAACTGTTTTTT.

The CDR3 reads CASSSFRAETQYF. The CDR3 DNA reads TGCGCCAGCAGTAGTTTTAGAGCGGAGACCCAGTACTTC. The chain carries TRBV4-1 and TRBJ2-5; D is unresolved. The CDR3 is made up of 13 amino acids. The ends were cut back, 6 bases at V and 5 bases at J, with 13 bases in the middle. Looked up from germline, CDR1 is MGHRA and CDR2 is YSYEKL.

This clone was seen a single time. This chain uses TRBV30 with TRBJ1-3; no clear D. The germline V and J ends were trimmed by 2 bases and 0 bases, with 8 bases remaining between them. CDR3 length equals 14 residues. The germline V gene encodes CDR1 GTSNPN and CDR2 SVGIG (reference sequence). The CDR3 nucleotides read TGTGCCTGGAGTACCGGCCGCTCTGGAAACACCATATATTTT. It encodes CAWSTGRSGNTIYF.

The rearrangement joins TRBV19 to TRBJ2-3, with a possible D match to TRBD1 (6 bases). Germline V gene sequence: CDR1 LNHDA, CDR2 SQIVND (reference sequence). This CDR3 has 15 amino acids. The ends were cut back, 7 bases at V and 1 base at J, with 15 bases in the middle. The chain's CDR3 is CASMKQGTGTDTQYF. CDR3 DNA sequence: TGTGCCAGTATGAAACAGGGAACAGGCACAGATACGCAGTATTTT. The full variable domain, its missing parts supplied by reference TRBV19 and TRBJ2-3, is DGGITQSPKYLFRKEGQNVTLSCEQNLNHDAMYWYRQDPGQGLRLIYYSQIVNDFQKGDIAEGYSVSREKKESFPLTVTSAQKNPTAFYLCASMKQGTGTDTQYFGPGTRLTVL.

This rearrangement joins TRBV5-1 to TRBJ2-1; TRBD1 might be the D (5 bases). Per germline, CDR1 SGHRS and CDR2 YFSETQ. This CDR3 comprises 15 residues. V was clipped by 1 base and J by 4 bases, with 12 bases between them. The CDR3 protein is CASSLRQGTYNEQFF. The CDR3, as DNA: TGCGCCAGCAGCTTGCGTCAGGGAACATACAATGAGCAGTTCTTC.

The genes are TRBV21-1 and TRBJ2-3; the D segment call TRBD1 is taken from the table without a DNA check. TRBV21-1 is shown as a pseudogene. This CDR3 has 14 amino acids. CDR3 nucleotide sequence: TGTGCCAGCAGCCGACAGGGGGTCTCAGATACGCAGTATTTT. Translated, it gives CASSRQGVSDTQYF.

The sample holds one count of this clone. The gene calls are TRBV19 and TRBJ1-3, with no clear D. CDR3 length: 14 residues. Germline loops: CDR1 LNHDA, CDR2 SQIVND (reference sequence). The V gene lost 4 bases and the J gene lost 0 bases, with 7 bases spanning the gap. The CDR3 loop is CASSKASSGNTIYF. CDR3 DNA: TGTGCCAGTAGTAAGGCGAGCTCTGGAAACACCATATATTTT.

The gene calls are TRBV2 and TRBJ2-7; a weak D match, TRBD2 (6 bases). CDR1 and CDR2 from the germline V gene are SNHLY and FYNNEI. The CDR3 extends over 13 amino acids. The germline V and J ends were trimmed by 8 bases and 0 bases, with 11 bases remaining between them. The CDR3 loop is CASGFGSSYEQYF. The CDR3 nucleotides are TGTGCCAGCGGCTTCGGGAGCTCCTACGAGCAGTACTTC.

This sequence joins TRBV7-9 and TRBJ1-2; D is undetermined. This CDR3 comprises 14 residues. CDR1 and CDR2 from the germline V gene are SEHNR and FQNEAQ (reference sequence). Trimming took off 4 bases at V and 2 bases at J, with 11 bases between the two ends. This CDR3 reads CASSSVDRNYGYTF. DNA for the CDR3: TGTGCCAGCAGCTCCGTAGACCGAAACTATGGCTACACCTTC.

The sample holds a few counts of this clone. The gene calls are TRBV27 and TRBJ2-7; no clear D. Per the germline V gene, CDR1 is MNHEY and CDR2 is SMNVEV (reference sequence). Trimming stripped 3 bases from V and 7 bases from J, with 10 bases between. This CDR3 comprises 12 residues. In DNA form, the CDR3 reads TGTGCCAGCAGTTTGTTGGGTGGAGAGCAGTACTTC. Translation gives CASSLLGGEQYF.

In this sample, this clone turned up a few times. The rearrangement uses TRBV11-3 and TRBJ2-7; 10 bases are a match to TRBD1. V dropped 5 bases and J dropped 6; count of bases not matched to a gene: 7. Germline CDR1 and CDR2: SGHNT and YENEEA. The CDR3 spans 14 residues. CDR3 amino acids: CASSMTGGRVEQYF. Here the CDR3 DNA reads TGTGCCAGCAGCATGACAGGGGGCCGTGTCGAGCAGTACTTC.

This clone turned up a few times. The gene calls are TRBV6-6 and TRBJ1-5; D call uncertain. Trimming took 5 bases from V and 7 from J, leaving 12 bases between them. Looked up from germline, CDR1 is MNHNY and CDR2 is SVGAGI (reference sequence). The CDR3 spans 13 residues. Here the CDR3 DNA reads TGTGCCAGCAGTGGAGAGGTGAGCCAGCCCCAGCATTTT. Translating gives CASSGEVSQPQHF.

The chain links TRBV19 to TRBJ1-5; 8 nucleotides align to TRBD1. CDR3 size: 15 residues. Germline values: CDR1 LNHDA, CDR2 SQIVND (reference sequence). The V and J ends lost 4 bases and 4 bases, in that order; junction bases with no gene match: 6. CDR3 DNA: TGTGCCAGTAGTACCGACAGGGGTGATAATCAGCCCCAGCATTTT. Residues: CASSTDRGDNQPQHF.

CDR3 in DNA: TGCGCCAGCACCCGAGGGGGGGGATTGTCACCCCTCCACTTT. The encoded protein is CASTRGGGLSPLHF. J is TRBJ1-6 and V is TRBV10-2, with D tentatively TRBD1 (6 bases). CDR3 length equals 14 residues. Trimming took off 7 bases at V and 10 bases at J, with 17 bases between the two ends. Germline values: CDR1 WSHSY, CDR2 SAAADI.

This clone was counted a few times. This chain connects TRBV6-1 to TRBJ2-7; 9 bases are a match to TRBD1. Germline trimming cut 6 bases from V and 3 bases from J; bases unmatched to any gene: 6. The CDR3 totals 14 residues. CDR1 and CDR2 (germline): MNHNS, SASEGT. CDR3 bases: TGTGCCAGCAGCAACACAGGGGGCAGCTACGAGCAGTACTTC. It is translated as CASSNTGGSYEQYF.

This chain links TRBV19 with TRBJ1-5; TRBD1 agrees at 11 bases. Germline V gene sequence: CDR1 LNHDA, CDR2 SQIVND (reference sequence). With V trimmed by 3 bases and J by 7 bases, 5 bases remained unmatched. The CDR3 length is 15 residues. In DNA form, the CDR3 reads TGTGCCAGTAGTATTGGGACAGGGGGTAGACAGCCCCAGCATTTT. This translates into CASSIGTGGRQPQHF.

V and J are TRBV13 and TRBJ1-4; no clear D. CDR3 length: 15 amino acids. Germline V gene sequence: CDR1 PRHDT, CDR2 FYEKMQ (reference sequence). The V gene lost 6 bases and the J gene lost 6 bases, with 17 bases spanning the gap. CDR3 residues: CASRSPTRRDEKLFF. The CDR3 DNA sequence: TGTGCCAGCAGATCTCCTACCAGGCGGGATGAAAAACTGTTTTTT.

The chain has TRBV7-2 and TRBJ1-2; the D gene is possibly TRBD1 (5 bases). Per germline, CDR1 SGHTA and CDR2 FQGNSA. V was cut by 3 bases and J by 2 bases, with 7 bases left in between. The CDR3 length is 13 residues. In nucleotides, the CDR3 is TGTGCCAGCAGCTTGGGGGGAAACTATGGCTACACCTTC. Translating it yields CASSLGGNYGYTF.

The chain combines TRBV27 with TRBJ2-3; D gene ambiguous. V was pared by 7 bases and J by 3 bases, with 14 bases between. CDR1 is MNHEY, CDR2 SMNVEV, per germline (reference sequence). The CDR3 length is 14 residues. CDR3 DNA sequence: TGTGCCAGCACTAGATTCGACTCGACAGATACGCAGTATTTT. As protein: CASTRFDSTDTQYF.

The V and J genes are TRBV28 and TRBJ1-1, with TRBD1 identical over 7 bases. Germline lookup yields CDR1 MDHEN and CDR2 SYDVKM. The length of the CDR3 is 15 residues. V lost 5 bases to trimming and J lost 8 bases; unmatched junction nucleotides: 14. The CDR3 nucleotides read TGTGCCAGCAGTCCGTACGACAGGGACCTTCCAGAAGCTTTCTTT. The encoded protein is CASSPYDRDLPEAFF. The full variable domain, rest sourced from reference TRBV28 and TRBJ1-1, is DVKVTQSSRYLVKRTGEKVFLECVQDMDHENMFWYRQDPGLGLRLIYFSYDVKMKEKGDIPEGYSVSREKKERFSLILESASTNQTSMYLCASSPYDRDLPEAFFGQGTRLTVV.

This clone was recorded only once. The chain employs TRBV10-1 and TRBJ1-5; D ambiguous. CDR1 is WNHNN and CDR2 is SYGVQD in the germline V gene (reference sequence). CDR3 length: 13 amino acids. Deletions cut 4 bases from V and 4 bases from J, with 8 bases between. This chain's CDR3 is CASSAGPNQPQHF. The CDR3 nucleotides read TGCGCCAGCAGTGCAGGACCAAATCAGCCCCAGCATTTT.

The rearrangement joins TRBV6-5 to TRBJ1-2, with D possibly TRBD1 on 5 matching bases. The CDR3 runs to 14 residues. Germline-derived CDR1 and CDR2 are MNHEY and SVGAGI. The V and J ends lost 2 bases and 3 bases respectively, with 10 bases between them. The CDR3 protein is CASSYVGGDYGYTF. The CDR3 nucleotides read TGTGCCAGCAGTTACGTCGGGGGGGACTATGGCTACACCTTC.

The rearrangement joins TRBV5-1 to TRBJ2-3; D might be TRBD1 (5 bases). The CDR3 runs 15 residues. Trimming pared 1 base from V and 8 bases from J, leaving 17 bases between. Germline CDR1 SGHRS, CDR2 YFSETQ. DNA of the CDR3: TGCGCCAGCAGCTTGTCTACAGGACCGCGATTTACGCAGTATTTT. Encoded protein: CASSLSTGPRFTQYF. Using reference TRBV5-1 and TRBJ2-3 for the parts outside the CDR3, the full variable domain is KAGVTQTPRYLIKTRGQQVTLSCSPISGHRSVSWYQQTPGQGLQFLFEYFSETQRNKGNFPGRFSGRQFSNSRSEMNVSTLELGDSALYLCASSLSTGPRFTQYFGPGTRLTVL.

This clone has only a few counts. The chain employs TRBV30 and TRBJ1-6; TRBD1 matches at 8 bases. The CDR3 consists of 15 residues. With V trimmed by 0 bases and J by 7 bases, 5 bases remained unmatched. Per germline, CDR1 GTSNPN and CDR2 SVGIG (reference sequence). The CDR3 nucleotides read TGTGCCTGGAGTGTACGCCGACAGGGGAATTCACCCCTCCACTTT. The encoded protein is CAWSVRRQGNSPLHF.

The gene calls are TRBV4-1 and TRBJ2-1; 7 positions match TRBD1. CDR3 length: 14 residues. The ends lost 3 bases at V and 5 bases at J; junction bases unmatched: 4. Germline V gene data show CDR1 as MGHRA and CDR2 as YSYEKL. The CDR3 sequence is CASSQPTGNNEQFF. DNA of the CDR3: TGCGCCAGCAGCCAGCCGACAGGGAACAATGAGCAGTTCTTC.

The chain employs TRBV4-1 and TRBJ2-6, with D hard to call. There are 16 residues in the CDR3. Germline assignment: CDR1 MGHRA and CDR2 YSYEKL. Trimming shortened V by 2 bases and J by 0 bases, and 8 bases separated the two germline ends. The CDR3 protein is CASSQPHGSGANVLTF. The DNA for the CDR3 is TGCGCCAGCAGCCAACCTCATGGCTCTGGGGCCAACGTCCTGACTTTC.

The chain combines TRBV7-9 with TRBJ1-4; D is perhaps TRBD1 (5 bases). The CDR3 is 15 amino acids. Germline-derived CDR1 and CDR2 are SEHNR and FQNEAQ (reference sequence). The V end lost 5 bases, the J end lost 8 bases, and 18 bases lay between the germline ends. The chain's CDR3 is CASSPRDVSWEKLFF. The CDR3 DNA reads as TGTGCCAGCAGCCCCCGGGACGTTAGTTGGGAAAAACTGTTTTTT.

This rearrangement joins TRBV20-1 to TRBJ2-1; D is unclear. The V gene's germline CDR1 is DFQATT and CDR2 SNEGSKA (reference sequence). Deletions cut 2 bases from V and 5 bases from J, with 1 base between. The CDR3 extends over 10 amino acids. The CDR3 spells CSARNNEQFF. As DNA, the CDR3 is TGCAGTGCTAGAAACAATGAGCAGTTCTTC.